Below are 18 T cell receptor beta chains sequenced from a single sample in a study of T cells after yellow fever vaccination. Using its own MiXCR run on the 5' RACE reads, TCRdb lists one record per CDR3 protein. The table includes approximately 140,000 distinct CDR3 sequences, 7.7% detected once. The sequencing here drew on CD4+ T cells sorted from PBMCs, taken 5 days after the yellow fever booster vaccination. These receptors originate from a man in his thirties or forties who received the YFV17D yellow fever vaccine.

The CDR3 protein is CASSLDGQNTEAFF. The CDR3 nucleotides read TGTGCCAGCAGCCTGGACGGACAGAACACTGAAGCTTTCTTT. V usage is TRBV7-8 and J usage is TRBJ1-1; the D gene is possibly TRBD1 (5 bases). The CDR3 has 14 residues. Trimming shortened V by 5 bases and J by 1 base, and 11 bases separated the two germline ends. Looked up from germline, CDR1 is SGHVS and CDR2 is FQNEAQ.

The sample holds many counts of this clonotype. The rearrangement links TRBV6-1 to TRBJ2-3, with 10 bases identical to TRBD1. Trimming at V came to 5 bases and at J to 4 bases, leaving 9 bases not matched to a gene. This CDR3 contains 16 residues. Germline CDR1 MNHNS, CDR2 SASEGT. The CDR3 loop reads CASSKPGQGLADTQYF. Written as DNA, the CDR3 is TGTGCCAGCAGTAAGCCGGGACAGGGGTTAGCAGATACGCAGTATTTT.

This clonotype has just a few counts. The chain combines TRBV29-1 with TRBJ2-1, with unresolved D. Looked up from germline, CDR1 is SQVTM and CDR2 is ANQGSEA. The CDR3 contains 10 residues. Deletions cut 5 bases from V and 12 bases from J, with 11 bases between. DNA for the CDR3: TGCAGCGTTTTTGCTATAGGGCAGTTCTTC. It codes for CSVFAIGQFF.

The gene calls are TRBV18 and TRBJ2-2; TRBD2 matches 10 bases. The CDR3 consists of 15 residues. V shed 1 base, J shed 5 bases, and the junction held 1 base outside the gene matches. Germline V lookup: CDR1 KGHSH, CDR2 LQKENI. CDR3: CASSPQREGTGELFF. CDR3 bases: TGTGCCAGCTCACCACAGCGGGAGGGGACCGGGGAGCTGTTTTTT.

This clonotype was seen repeatedly, ten times or more. DNA of the CDR3: TGTGCCAGCAGCGCCTCCCCGGACAGGCTAGAAAAACTGTTTTTT. It codes for CASSASPDRLEKLFF. This chain uses TRBV9 with TRBJ1-4, with 7 bases lining up with TRBD1. Trimming cost V 3 bases and J 8 bases; bases outside gene matches: 10. The germline CDR1 and CDR2 sequences are SGDLS and YYNGEE. The CDR3 totals 15 residues. Using reference TRBV9 and TRBJ1-4 for the parts outside the CDR3, the full variable domain is DSGVTQTPKHLITATGQRVTLRCSPRSGDLSVYWYQQSLDQGLQFLIQYYNGEERAKGNILERFSAQQFPDLHSELNLSSLELGDSALYFCASSASPDRLEKLFFGSGTQLSVL.

This clonotype was counted ten times or more. The chain is built from TRBV5-4 and TRBJ2-1; 10 bases line up with TRBD1. V was clipped by 4 bases and J by 7 bases; unmatched bases: 5. The CDR3 is 14 residues long. CDR1 SGHNT and CDR2 YYREEE come from the germline V gene (reference sequence). The CDR3 DNA is TGTGCCAGCAGCCAGGACAGGGGGGAGAATGAGCAGTTCTTC. The encoded protein is CASSQDRGENEQFF.

The sample holds many counts of this clonotype. The rearrangement joins TRBV5-6 to TRBJ2-1, with TRBD2 identical over 8 bases. V was clipped by 2 bases and J by 9 bases; unmatched bases: 10. In germline, CDR1 is SGHDT, CDR2 YYEEEE. This CDR3 has 15 amino acids. As DNA, the CDR3 is TGTGCCAGCAGCTTTCCGGGACTAGGGCTCGGTGAGCAGTTCTTC. Translation: CASSFPGLGLGEQFF.

On this clonotype: It may be a read error: a sequence one base away is much more abundant. The chain recombines TRBV7-2 with TRBJ2-2, with a weak D call TRBD2 (6 bases). Germline V gene sequence: CDR1 SGHTA, CDR2 FQGNSA. V was cut by 1 base and J by 4 bases, with 10 bases left in between. The CDR3 runs to 15 residues. CDR3 residues: CASSLGGTRTGELFF. The CDR3 region has the DNA TGTGCCAGCAGCTTAGGGGGGACTCGCACCGGGGAGCTGTTTTTT.

Ten or more counts support this clonotype. The chain uses TRBV11-2 and TRBJ2-5; unclear D gene. V lost 4 bases and J lost 5, with 11 bases in between. The CDR3 sequence is 13 residues long. In germline, CDR1 is SGHAT, CDR2 FQNNGV. The CDR3 region is CASSSRPRETQYF. Written as DNA, the CDR3 is TGTGCCAGCAGCTCCCGACCCCGGGAGACCCAGTACTTC.

The sample holds many counts of this clonotype. The germline gene is not matched at one end of the junction; a read error may be the cause. The rearrangement links TRBV7-7 to TRBJ2-3, with D possibly matching TRBD1 (6 bases). CDR3 length: 15 residues. From germline, CDR1 is SSHAT and CDR2 FNYEAQ (reference sequence). CDR3 sequence: CASSRDTASTDTQYF. CDR3 bases: TGTGCTAGCAGCCGGGACACCGCTAGCACAGATACGCAGTATTTT.

This clonotype was observed at least ten times. This CDR3 is CSVERGSDTQYF. CDR3 DNA sequence: TGCAGCGTTGAAAGAGGGTCAGATACGCAGTATTTT. The chain uses TRBV29-1 and TRBJ2-3; possible D gene TRBD2, 5 bases. V lost 2 bases and J 4 bases, leaving 7 bases between the germline ends. Germline V CDR1 and CDR2: SQVTM, ANQGSEA. The CDR3 has 12 residues.

This clonotype has a count of ten or more. The chain is built from TRBV7-7 and TRBJ2-2; D unresolved. CDR1 is SSHAT, CDR2 FNYEAQ, per germline (reference sequence). The CDR3 is 14 amino acids. V lost 4 bases, J lost 5 bases, and 11 bases lay in between. The CDR3 nucleotides are TGTGCCAGCAGCTCTTTTGTAGGGACCGGGGAGCTGTTTTTT. Protein: CASSSFVGTGELFF.

This chain joins TRBV12-3 or TRBV12-4 and TRBJ2-6; D is possibly TRBD1 or TRBD2 (5 bases each). The length of the CDR3 is 16 residues. The V end lost 11 bases, the J end lost 2 bases, and 19 bases lay between the germline ends. CDR3 coding DNA: TGTGCCTGCAAGGGGCAGGGACCCCCTGGGGCCAACGTCCTGACTTTC. Its protein is CACKGQGPPGANVLTF.

This clonotype came up many times. The V call is TRBV9, the J call TRBJ2-7; maybe TRBD2 (5 bases). The CDR3 runs to 16 residues. V shed 0 bases and J shed 4 bases, with 17 bases lying between them. Germline V gene sequence: CDR1 SGDLS, CDR2 YYNGEE. The CDR3 sequence: CASSVGSGNEGYEQYF. The DNA for the CDR3 is TGTGCCAGCAGCGTAGGATCCGGGAACGAGGGTTACGAGCAGTACTTC.

This clonotype was seen ten or more times. The chain couples TRBV29-1 to TRBJ2-3, with 10 bases lining up with TRBD2. CDR1 SQVTM and CDR2 ANQGSEA come from the germline V gene. CDR3 length: 17 residues. The V and J ends lost 5 bases and 0 bases, in that order; junction bases with no gene match: 11. Written as DNA, the CDR3 is TGCAGCGTTCGAGGCACTAGCGGGACCTCTAGCACAGATACGCAGTATTTT. Translated, it gives CSVRGTSGTSSTDTQYF.

The table lists this clonotype with many counts. The CDR3 nucleotides read TGTGCCAGCAGTTACGCAGCCAAAGTGATGTGGAATGAGCAGTTCTTC. It is translated as CASSYAAKVMWNEQFF. The V gene is TRBV6-5, the J gene TRBJ2-1; D is uncertain. Trimming cost V 2 bases and J 7 bases, with 18 bases left between them. CDR3 length equals 16 residues. CDR1 and CDR2 (germline): MNHEY, SVGAGI.

This clonotype was observed at least ten times. CDR3 in amino acids: CASSLQGRGNEQYF. The CDR3 region has the DNA TGTGCCAGCAGCCTCCAGGGGCGGGGCAACGAGCAGTACTTC. The rearrangement joins TRBV7-9 to TRBJ2-7; D possibly matches TRBD1 or TRBD2 (6 bases each). The CDR3 spans 14 residues. Germline assignment: CDR1 SEHNR and CDR2 FQNEAQ (reference sequence). The V end was cut by 5 bases, the J end by 5 bases, with 16 bases between. The whole variable domain, filled in from reference TRBV7-9 and TRBJ2-7, reads DTGVSQNPRHKITKRGQNVTFRCDPISEHNRLYWYRQTLGQGPEFLTYFQNEAQLEKSRLLSDRFSAERPKGSFSTLEIQRTEQGDSAMYLCASSLQGRGNEQYFGPGTRLTVT.

This clonotype was detected ten times or more. V and J are TRBV7-9 and TRBJ2-7, with TRBD2 matching 9 bases. This CDR3 has 15 amino acids. Looked up from germline, CDR1 is SEHNR and CDR2 is FQNEAQ (reference sequence). After removal of 11 bases from V and 4 bases from J, the junction contained 15 bases not matched to a gene. CDR3 DNA sequence: TGTGCCGAATCGGAGGTAGCGGGAGACCTTTACGAGCAGTACTTC. As protein: CAESEVAGDLYEQYF. The complete variable domain, with remaining parts taken from reference TRBV7-9 and TRBJ2-7, reads DTGVSQNPRHKITKRGQNVTFRCDPISEHNRLYWYRQTLGQGPEFLTYFQNEAQLEKSRLLSDRFSAERPKGSFSTLEIQRTEQGDSAMYLCAESEVAGDLYEQYFGPGTRLTVT.